This entry is about one TCR beta chain. Its specificity is not known. The Oncomine TCR Beta short-read assay generated sequence data from the DNA of cultured CD4+ T cells. TCRdb analysed the PCR reads with MiXCR anew, one entry per CDR3 protein. The sample yields approximately 19,000 distinct CDR3 sequences, roughly 45% seen once. As for treatment: approximately 10-day PBMC culture with coronavirus spike peptide pools or control peptides (ViraFEST assay). The data were obtained in a study of vaccination and CD4 T cells after COVID-19. Study background: Overlapping peptides of the spike proteins of SARS-CoV-2, HCoV-NL63, HCoV-OC43 and HCoV-229E were used for cell stimulation.

V lost 0 bases and J lost 6, with 12 bases in between. The CDR3 is 14 amino acids. From germline, CDR1 is SGDLS and CDR2 YYNGEE. This chain uses TRBV9 with TRBJ1-2; D is undetermined. Source material: CD4+ T cells from blood, cultured in vitro. The sequence was collected from a human donor who had recovered from COVID-19. The CDR3: CASSVEPGGDGYTF. The CDR3 coding sequence is TGTGCCAGCAGCGTAGAACCGGGTGGGGATGGCTACACCTTC. Drawing the rest from reference TRBV9 and TRBJ1-2, the complete variable domain is DSGVTQTPKHLITATGQRVTLRCSPRSGDLSVYWYQQSLDQGLQFLIQYYNGEERAKGNILERFSAQQFPDLHSELNLSSLELGDSALYFCASSVEPGGDGYTFGSGTRLTVV.